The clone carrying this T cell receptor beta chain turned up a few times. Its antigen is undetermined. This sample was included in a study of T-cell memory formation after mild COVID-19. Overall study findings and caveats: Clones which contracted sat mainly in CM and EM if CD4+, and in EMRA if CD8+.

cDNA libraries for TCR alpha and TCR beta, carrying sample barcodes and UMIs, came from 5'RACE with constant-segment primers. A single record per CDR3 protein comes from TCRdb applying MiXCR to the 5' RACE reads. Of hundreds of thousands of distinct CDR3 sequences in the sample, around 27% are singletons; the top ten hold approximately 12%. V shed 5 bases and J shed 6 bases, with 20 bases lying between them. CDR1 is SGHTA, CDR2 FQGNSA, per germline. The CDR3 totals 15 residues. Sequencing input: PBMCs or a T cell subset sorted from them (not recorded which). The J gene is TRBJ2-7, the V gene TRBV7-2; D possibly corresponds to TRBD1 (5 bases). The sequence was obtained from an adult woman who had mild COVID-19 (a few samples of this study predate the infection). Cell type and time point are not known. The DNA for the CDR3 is TGTGCCAGCAGCCACGACTTCCCCGACCAGGGCGAGCAGTACTTC. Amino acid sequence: CASSHDFPDQGEQYF. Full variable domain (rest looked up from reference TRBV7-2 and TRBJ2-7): GAGVSQSPSNKVTEKGKDVELRCDPISGHTALYWYRQSLGQGLEFLIYFQGNSAPDKSGLPSDRFSAERTGGSVSTLTIQRTQQEDSAVYLCASSHDFPDQGEQYFGPGTRLTVT.